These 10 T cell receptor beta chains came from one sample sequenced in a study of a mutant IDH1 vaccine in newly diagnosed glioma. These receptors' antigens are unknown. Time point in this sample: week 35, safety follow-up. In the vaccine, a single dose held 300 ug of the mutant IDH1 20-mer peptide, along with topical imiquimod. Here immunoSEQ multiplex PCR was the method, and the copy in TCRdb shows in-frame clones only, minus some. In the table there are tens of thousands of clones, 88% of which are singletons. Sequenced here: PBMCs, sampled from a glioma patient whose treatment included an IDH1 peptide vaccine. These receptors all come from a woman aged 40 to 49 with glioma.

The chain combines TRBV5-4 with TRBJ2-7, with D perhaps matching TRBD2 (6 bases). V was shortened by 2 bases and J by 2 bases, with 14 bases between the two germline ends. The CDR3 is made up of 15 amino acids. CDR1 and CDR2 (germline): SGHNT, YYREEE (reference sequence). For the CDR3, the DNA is TGTGCCAGCAGCTTAGATCAGGGAGGAACCTACGAGCAGTACTTC. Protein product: CASSLDQGGTYEQYF.

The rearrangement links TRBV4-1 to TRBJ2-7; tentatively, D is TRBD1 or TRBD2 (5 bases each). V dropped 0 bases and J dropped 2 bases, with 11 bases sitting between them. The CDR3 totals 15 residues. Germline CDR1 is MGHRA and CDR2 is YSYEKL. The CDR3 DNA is TGCGCCAGCAGCCAAGACGGGACCCTAGCCTACGAGCAGTACTTC. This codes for CASSQDGTLAYEQYF.

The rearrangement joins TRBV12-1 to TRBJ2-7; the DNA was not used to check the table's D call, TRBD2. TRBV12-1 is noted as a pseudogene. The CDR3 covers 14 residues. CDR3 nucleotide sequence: TGTGCCAGCAGATCTCCACTCCCCTCCTACGAGCAGTACTTC. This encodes CASRSPLPSYEQYF.

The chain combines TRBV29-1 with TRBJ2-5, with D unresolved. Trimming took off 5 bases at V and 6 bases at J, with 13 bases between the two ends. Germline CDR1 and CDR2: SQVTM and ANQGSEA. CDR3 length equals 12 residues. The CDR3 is CSVPLNSQTQYF. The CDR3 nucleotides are TGCAGCGTTCCCCTCAACAGCCAGACCCAGTACTTC.

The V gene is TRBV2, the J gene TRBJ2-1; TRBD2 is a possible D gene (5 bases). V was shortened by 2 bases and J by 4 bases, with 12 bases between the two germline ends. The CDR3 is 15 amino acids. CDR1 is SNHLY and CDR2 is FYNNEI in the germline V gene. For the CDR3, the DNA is TGTGCCAGCAGTGAAACTAGTCCCTTATACAATGAGCAGTTCTTC. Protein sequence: CASSETSPLYNEQFF.

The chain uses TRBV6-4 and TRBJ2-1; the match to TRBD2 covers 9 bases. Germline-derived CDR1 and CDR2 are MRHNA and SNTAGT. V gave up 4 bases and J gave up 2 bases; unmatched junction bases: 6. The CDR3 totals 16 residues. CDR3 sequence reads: CASSALGGGAYNEQFF. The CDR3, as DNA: TGTGCCAGCAGTGCCCTTGGCGGGGGGGCCTACAATGAGCAGTTCTTC.

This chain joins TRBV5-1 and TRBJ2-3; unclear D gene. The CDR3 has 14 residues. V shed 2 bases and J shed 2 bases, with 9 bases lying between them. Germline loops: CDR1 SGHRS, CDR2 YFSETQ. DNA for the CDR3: TGCGCCAGCAGCTTAATCGGGTACACAGATACGCAGTATTTT. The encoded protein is CASSLIGYTDTQYF. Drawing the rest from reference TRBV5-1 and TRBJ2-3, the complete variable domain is KAGVTQTPRYLIKTRGQQVTLSCSPISGHRSVSWYQQTPGQGLQFLFEYFSETQRNKGNFPGRFSGRQFSNSRSEMNVSTLELGDSALYLCASSLIGYTDTQYFGPGTRLTVL.

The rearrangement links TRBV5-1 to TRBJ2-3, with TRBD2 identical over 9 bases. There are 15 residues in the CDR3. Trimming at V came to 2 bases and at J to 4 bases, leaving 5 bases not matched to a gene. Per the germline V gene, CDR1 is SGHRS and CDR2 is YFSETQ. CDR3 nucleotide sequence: TGCGCCAGCAGCTTTTTAGCGGGGGCTCCAGATACGCAGTATTTT. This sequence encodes CASSFLAGAPDTQYF.

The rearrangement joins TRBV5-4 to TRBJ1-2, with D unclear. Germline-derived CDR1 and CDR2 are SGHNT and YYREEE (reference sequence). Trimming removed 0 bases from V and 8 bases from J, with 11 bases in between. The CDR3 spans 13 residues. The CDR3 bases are TGTGCCAGCAGCTTGGACACCTTCTACGGCTACACCTTC. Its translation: CASSLDTFYGYTF.

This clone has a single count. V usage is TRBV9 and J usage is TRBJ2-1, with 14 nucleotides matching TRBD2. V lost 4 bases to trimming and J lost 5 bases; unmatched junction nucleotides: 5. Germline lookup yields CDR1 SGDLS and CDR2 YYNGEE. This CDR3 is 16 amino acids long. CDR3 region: CASSRLAGGRDNEQFF. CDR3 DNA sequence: TGTGCCAGCAGCAGACTAGCGGGAGGGAGGGACAATGAGCAGTTCTTC.